Listed below are T cell receptor beta chains from one sample, sequenced in a study of post-analysis software for immune sequencing data. TCRdb called the PCR reads again in MiXCR, with one record for every CDR3 protein. This repertoire shows around 200,000 distinct CDR3 sequences, over 25% found once; its top ten account for 3% to 4%. The sample taken for sequencing was blood. These receptors were collected from a girl aged 2 to 17 with multiple sclerosis. CDR3s include the opening cysteine and the closing phenylalanine or tryptophan. D genes are given only for firm matches. The size field is filled for only some rows; it gives once, few, many or a size class.

j_gene | d_gene | len | v_gene | abundance | CDR3aa | CDR3nt
TRBJ2-1 | TRBD2 | 14 | TRBV20-1 | - | CSASGLAGTDEQFF | TGCAGTGCCTCGGGACTAGCGGGAACCGATGAGCAGTTCTTC
TRBJ1-4 | - | 19 | TRBV12-3/TRBV12-4 | - | CASSRGRTRGYPTNEKLFF | TGTGCCAGCAGCCGCGGACGTACTAGGGGGTATCCAACTAATGAAAAACTGTTTTTT
TRBJ2-7 | - | 13 | TRBV28 | - | CASTPQRNYEQYF | TGTGCCAGCACCCCACAAAGGAACTACGAGCAGTACTTC
TRBJ2-4 | - | 15 | TRBV3-1 | - | CASSQDHGAKNIQYF | TGTGCCAGCAGCCAAGATCACGGGGCCAAAAACATTCAGTACTTC
TRBJ2-3 | - | 15 | TRBV29-1 | once | CSVEQQTGRTDTQYF | TGCAGCGTTGAACAACAGACAGGGAGGACAGATACGCAGTATTTT
TRBJ1-4 | TRBD1 | 15 | TRBV18 | - | CASSPPTGSNEKLFF | TGTGCCAGCTCACCGCCGACAGGGTCTAATGAAAAACTGTTTTTT
TRBJ1-1 | - | 14 | TRBV3-1 | few | CASSQPWGDTEAFF | TGTGCCAGCAGCCAACCATGGGGGGACACTGAAGCTTTCTTT
TRBJ2-3 | - | 12 | TRBV27 | - | CASSGPADTQYF | TGTGCCAGCTCGGGGCCCGCAGATACGCAGTATTTT
TRBJ2-7 | - | 15 | TRBV20-1 | many | CSASFVSGGPYEQYF | TGCAGTGCTAGTTTCGTTTCGGGGGGCCCCTACGAGCAGTACTTC
TRBJ2-3 | - | 16 | TRBV6-6 | many | CASRRVGGTSTDTQYF | TGTGCCAGCCGGCGGGTCGGGGGAACTAGCACAGATACGCAGTATTTT
TRBJ1-1 | - | 14 | TRBV10-3 | - | CAISGILGNTEAFF | TGTGCCATCAGTGGTATTCTGGGGAACACTGAAGCTTTCTTT
TRBJ1-4 | - | 16 | TRBV21-1 | - | CASSTGDIQKREKLFF | TGTGCCAGCAGCACAGGGGACATACAAAAGAGGGAAAAACTGTTTTTT
TRBJ2-2 | - | 14 | TRBV6-2/TRBV6-3 | - | CASSYIGPAGELFF | TGTGCCAGCAGTTATATAGGTCCCGCCGGGGAGCTGTTTTTT
TRBJ2-3 | TRBD2 | 12 | TRBV2 | - | CARGGGSDTQYF | TGTGCCAGGGGGGGAGGGTCGGATACGCAGTATTTT
TRBJ1-2 | - | 14 | TRBV5-1 | - | CASSLIPGDYGYTF | TGCGCCAGCAGCTTGATTCCCGGCGACTATGGCTACACCTTC
TRBJ1-1 | - | 14 | TRBV11-2 | few | CASSLVAGATEAFF | TGTGCCAGCAGCTTAGTAGCGGGGGCCACTGAAGCTTTCTTT
TRBJ2-3 | - | 14 | TRBV7-9 | many | CASSYRTSTDTQYF | TGTGCCAGCAGCTACAGGACTAGCACAGATACGCAGTATTTT
TRBJ2-1 | TRBD1 | 15 | TRBV28 | - | CASSLRGTGVNEQFF | TGTGCCAGCAGTTTACGCGGGACAGGGGTCAATGAGCAGTTCTTC
TRBJ2-2 | TRBD2 | 15 | TRBV5-1 | - | CASSLASGVTGELFF | TGCGCCAGCAGCTTGGCTAGCGGGGTCACCGGGGAGCTGTTTTTT
TRBJ2-1 | TRBD1 | 15 | TRBV20-1 | many | CSATRTGGSYNEQFF | TGCAGTGCTACAAGGACAGGGGGGAGCTACAATGAGCAGTTCTTC
TRBJ2-1 | - | 14 | TRBV27 | - | CASRPHTSYNEQFF | TGTGCCAGCAGGCCACATACCTCCTACAATGAGCAGTTCTTC
TRBJ2-1 | - | 14 | TRBV18 | - | CASSSEPPPTEQFF | TGTGCCAGCTCATCAGAGCCTCCGCCCACTGAGCAGTTCTTC
TRBJ2-4 | - | 14 | TRBV20-1 | many | CSARDRAAKNIQYF | TGCAGTGCTAGAGACAGGGCGGCCAAAAACATTCAGTACTTC
TRBJ2-6 | - | 17 | TRBV7-2 | many | CASSLGVAYSGANVLTF | TGTGCCAGCAGCCTCGGGGTAGCGTATTCTGGGGCCAATGTCCTGACTTTC
TRBJ2-3 | TRBD2 | 13 | TRBV5-4 | many | CASSGTSADTQYF | TGTGCCAGCAGTGGGACTAGCGCAGATACGCAGTATTTT
TRBJ1-2 | - | 13 | TRBV29-1 | many | CSVERGRGYGYTF | TGCAGCGTTGAGCGGGGCCGGGGGTATGGCTACACCTTC
TRBJ2-5 | TRBD1 | 16 | TRBV5-6 | many | CASSLGGGAFGETQYF | TGTGCCAGCAGCTTGGGAGGGGGCGCGTTTGGTGAGACCCAGTACTTC
TRBJ2-5 | TRBD1 | 15 | TRBV28 | many | CASSLGGQAQETQYF | TGTGCCAGCAGTTTAGGCGGACAGGCCCAAGAGACCCAGTACTTC
TRBJ2-7 | TRBD2 | 16 | TRBV12-3/TRBV12-4 | many | CASSLMVGVAGDEQYF | TGTGCCAGCAGTTTGATGGTGGGGGTAGCGGGAGACGAGCAGTACTTC
TRBJ2-5 | TRBD1 | 15 | TRBV20-1 | many | CSADIDRGPWETQYF | TGCAGTGCAGACATCGACAGGGGGCCGTGGGAGACCCAGTACTTC
TRBJ2-6 | TRBD1 | 21 | TRBV5-1 | - | CASSLGTTGNSMRSGANVLTF | TGCGCCAGCAGCTTGGGCACGACAGGGAACAGCATGCGCTCTGGGGCCAACGTCCTGACTTTC
TRBJ2-1 | - | 16 | TRBV6-5 | - | CASRPPRRGRGDEQFF | TGTGCCAGCAGACCTCCCCGGCGGGGTCGGGGCGATGAGCAGTTCTTC
TRBJ1-5 | TRBD1 | 16 | TRBV12-3/TRBV12-4 | many | CASSSPGGQGYQPQHF | TGTGCCAGCAGTTCTCCGGGTGGACAGGGCTATCAGCCCCAGCATTTT
TRBJ2-7 | TRBD2 | 15 | TRBV3-1 | - | CAGSRGLAVSYEQYF | TGTGCCGGCAGCAGGGGACTAGCCGTCTCCTACGAGCAGTACTTC
TRBJ1-1 | - | 12 | TRBV29-1 | few | CSYNRWGAEAFF | TGCAGCTATAACCGGTGGGGGGCTGAAGCTTTCTTT
TRBJ1-1 | TRBD1 | 14 | TRBV9 | - | CASTGTALNTEAFF | TGTGCCAGCACCGGGACAGCCCTGAACACTGAAGCTTTCTTT
TRBJ1-5 | - | 13 | TRBV12-3/TRBV12-4 | - | CANSLLRGQPQHF | TGTGCCAACAGTTTGTTACGAGGTCAGCCCCAGCATTTT
TRBJ1-5 | - | 14 | TRBV5-1 | few | CASSLAPADQPQHF | TGCGCCAGCAGCTTGGCTCCGGCGGATCAGCCCCAGCATTTT
TRBJ2-7 | - | 14 | TRBV4-1 | - | CASSQGRAVYEQYF | TGCGCCAGCAGCCAAGGTAGAGCGGTCTACGAGCAGTACTTC
TRBJ1-6 | TRBD1 | 14 | TRBV20-1 | - | CSALPGQGNSPLHF | TGCAGTGCCCTACCGGGACAGGGGAATTCACCCCTCCACTTT
TRBJ2-1 | - | 14 | TRBV27 | - | CASSPRSSYNEQFF | TGTGCCAGCAGTCCTAGGAGCTCCTACAATGAGCAGTTCTTC
TRBJ2-3 | TRBD2 | 17 | TRBV12-3/TRBV12-4 | - | CASSPRLAGARADTQYF | TGTGCCAGCAGTCCCCGACTAGCGGGGGCCCGAGCAGATACGCAGTATTTT
TRBJ2-1 | - | 10 | TRBV6-1 | many | CASSTSPQFF | TGTGCCAGCAGTACCTCCCCGCAGTTCTTC
TRBJ2-3 | - | 12 | TRBV12-3/TRBV12-4 | many | CASSPFTDTQYF | TGTGCCAGCAGTCCTTTCACAGATACGCAGTATTTT
TRBJ1-5 | TRBD1 | 16 | TRBV20-1 | many | CSARDMDRDFNQPQHF | TGCAGTGCTAGAGATATGGACAGGGATTTCAATCAGCCCCAGCATTTT
TRBJ1-1 | - | 13 | TRBV9 | few | CASSVVSNTEAFF | TGTGCCAGCAGCGTAGTCTCGAACACTGAAGCTTTCTTT
TRBJ2-6 | - | 15 | TRBV11-1 | - | CASSLARTGANVLTF | TGTGCCAGCAGCTTAGCAAGGACCGGGGCCAACGTCCTGACTTTC
TRBJ2-1 | - | 13 | TRBV20-1 | - | CSAGGGSAQEQFF | TGCAGTGCTGGAGGTGGGAGTGCCCAAGAGCAGTTCTTC
TRBJ2-1 | - | 14 | TRBV12-3/TRBV12-4 | - | CASSTTRRRNEQFF | TGTGCCAGCAGTACTACTCGACGACGCAATGAGCAGTTCTTC
TRBJ2-5 | - | 13 | TRBV5-1 | - | CASSLGGPSEQYF | TGCGCCAGCAGCTTGGGGGGCCCGTCTGAGCAGTACTTC
TRBJ2-1 | TRBD2 | 14 | TRBV2 | - | CAGRAGLAGHEQFF | TGTGCCGGCAGGGCGGGACTAGCTGGCCATGAGCAGTTCTTC
TRBJ2-3 | - | 14 | TRBV27 | - | CASSWTGRTDTQYF | TGTGCCAGCAGTTGGACTGGGAGAACGGATACGCAGTATTTT